This T cell receptor beta chain was captured in a study of T cells in Graves' hyperthyroidism and ophthalmopathy. Diagnosis relied on clinical symptoms, serum thyroxine and TRAb, thyroid ultrasound and orbital computed tomography. Regions amplified from RNA transcripts were the TCR beta CDR3 regions. TCR CDR3 underwent first-round RT-PCR with the HTBI primer set. TCRdb redid the calling of the multiplex PCR reads with MiXCR, one entry per CDR3 protein. The sample holds a few hundred thousand distinct CDR3 sequences, about a sixth seen once. Per the germline V gene, CDR1 is SGHTA and CDR2 is FQGNSA. This CDR3 spans 15 amino acids. The V segment lost 1 base and the J segment 9 bases; nucleotides outside the gene matches: 9. This clonotype was seen ten or more times. The antigen remains undetermined. Regarding the study as a whole: Most thyroid clonotypes that were expanded above 0.001 also turned up in blood. Using 13 V-J features, a model discriminated ophthalmopathy from stable hyperthyroidism.

The J gene is TRBJ2-7, the V gene TRBV7-2; TRBD1 agrees at 10 bases. The sequence came from a woman aged 25 to 39 with Graves' hyperthyroidism. The sample comprised blood. The CDR3 here is CASSLVDRGPRWQYF. The CDR3 DNA reads TGTGCCAGCAGCTTAGTTGACAGGGGGCCAAGGTGGCAGTACTTC.